The clone carrying this TCR beta chain was detected a few times. Antigen: not known. Mouse gene names and germline throughout. The CDR3 end is not reached by the read, which stops 4 residues before it; the germline J gene fills it in. cDNA reverse transcribed from extracted RNA served as the sequencing template. Here immunoSEQ multiplex PCR was the method, and the copy in TCRdb shows in-frame clones only, minus some. The sample yields over 100,000 clones, without any singletons. This sample was included in a study of CD8+ T cells in alopecia areata. Study-level background: Recipients were roughly 6-10-week-old female C3H/HeJ mice grafted with skin from 6-12-month-old C3H/HeJ donors with spontaneous alopecia.

Overall study findings and caveats: Among patients, TCR sharing was less clear than in mice, a difference possibly due in part to HLA diversity in the patient population. Across lesional scalp, and particularly alopecia totalis/universalis, clonality surpassed that of normal scalp.

Germline V gives CDR1 NSQYPW, CDR2 LRSPGD (reference sequence). V lost 4 bases and J lost 5; bases outside the gene matches: 4. The length of the CDR3 is 15 residues. Sequences were obtained from lesional skin. The clonotype was recovered from a C3H/HeJ mouse with alopecia areata. The strain is characterized by the MHC haplotype H2-k. The rearrangement uses TRBV1 and TRBJ1-4, with 10 bases identical to TRBD1. The CDR3: CTCSGGQGRNERLFF. The CDR3 DNA, read in part, is TGCACCTGCAGTGGGGGACAGGGGAGGAACGAA.